The clone carrying this T cell receptor (beta chain) has at least ten counts. The antigen remains unidentified. The entry originates in a study of beta chain features in type 1 diabetes. Study-level points and caveats: High-TCR-expressing cells could be over-represented by cDNA sequencing. Type 1 diabetes patients had VDJ junctions that carried fewer insertions and more deletions.

There was one heparinised blood draw per donor, averaging about 116 mL. CD45RO/CCR7/CD25/CD127/CD95/CD27 separated CD4+ naive, central memory, regulatory and stem cell-like memory cells by sorting. The CDR3 runs to 13 residues. Germline V lookup: CDR1 SQVTM, CDR2 ANQGSEA. V was trimmed by 0 bases and J by 7 bases, leaving 12 bases between them. Expressed TCRB transcripts were sequenced, since all the RNA that had been isolated was reverse transcribed. The repertoire was sequenced with immunoSEQ multiplex PCR; TCRdb's copy has only in-frame clones and lacks some. There are about 210,000 clones in the sample; about a tenth occur only once, and about 1.2% lies in the top ten.

The TCR originated in a man between 18 and 35 years old in good health. The rearrangement links TRBV29-1 to TRBJ1-1; the D is unclear. Material: central memory CD4+ T cells from blood. DNA of the CDR3: TGCAGCGTTGAAGATCGGGCAGACTTTGAAGCTTTCTTT. Residues: CSVEDRADFEAFF.